Listed here are 25 T cell receptor beta chains from one sample, sequenced in a study of T cells in Graves' hyperthyroidism and ophthalmopathy. RNA transcripts yielded amplified TCR beta CDR3 regions. During a first-round RT-PCR of the TCR CDR3, the HTBI primer set was used. In TCRdb, the multiplex PCR reads were re-called with MiXCR into one record per CDR3 protein. The table has over 150,000 distinct CDR3 sequences, about a sixth seen once. The sample taken for sequencing was blood. All receptors derive from a woman between 50 and 59 years old with Graves' hyperthyroidism.

This clonotype was counted ten times or more. The V gene is TRBV14, the J gene TRBJ1-1; 7 bases are a match to TRBD1. After removal of 6 bases from V and 3 bases from J, the junction contained 7 bases not matched to a gene. Germline assignment: CDR1 SGHDN and CDR2 FVKESK. This CDR3 has 14 residues. The CDR3 here is CASRTTGEYTEAFF. The CDR3 DNA sequence: TGTGCCAGCAGGACCACAGGGGAGTACACTGAAGCTTTCTTT.

The table lists this clonotype with many counts. The chain is built from TRBV6-1 and TRBJ2-1; D may be TRBD2 (6 bases). V lost 3 bases, J lost 3 bases, and 24 bases lay in between. CDR1 and CDR2 from the germline V gene are MNHNS and SASEGT. The CDR3 has 19 amino acids. The CDR3 here is CASSDPGTWVGSRYNEQFF. The DNA of the CDR3 is TGTGCCAGCAGTGATCCCGGGACTTGGGTTGGCTCGCGCTACAATGAGCAGTTCTTC.

The rearrangement uses TRBV29-1 and TRBJ1-2; D ambiguous. CDR3 size: 14 residues. Germline CDR1 is SQVTM and CDR2 is ANQGSEA. Deletions cut 4 bases from V and 8 bases from J, with 20 bases between. This CDR3 reads CSVGEQASGGGYTF. CDR3 DNA: TGCAGCGTTGGAGAGCAGGCTTCGGGAGGGGGCTACACCTTC.

This clonotype was recorded a few times. The chain links TRBV12-3 or TRBV12-4 to TRBJ1-5; no reliable D call. This CDR3 comprises 13 residues. The germline V and J ends were trimmed by 3 bases and 2 bases, with 5 bases remaining between them. The CDR3 sequence: CASSFQGNQPQHF. The CDR3 DNA reads as TGTGCCAGCAGTTTTCAAGGCAATCAGCCCCAGCATTTT.

This clonotype has a count of ten or more. The chain links TRBV27 to TRBJ1-2, with 8 bases identical to TRBD1. The CDR3 has 13 amino acids. V shed 6 bases, J shed 8 bases, and the junction held 8 bases outside the gene matches. Germline-derived CDR1 and CDR2 are MNHEY and SMNVEV (reference sequence). CDR3 region: CASRKTGVAGYTF. The CDR3, as DNA: TGTGCCAGCAGAAAGACAGGGGTTGCCGGCTACACCTTC.

The table lists this clonotype with many counts. The genes are TRBV18 and TRBJ2-1; TRBD1 might be the D (5 bases). The V end was cut by 3 bases, the J end by 6 bases, with 9 bases between. In germline, CDR1 is KGHSH, CDR2 LQKENI. CDR3 length: 13 residues. In nucleotides, the CDR3 is TGTGCCAGCTCACCTGGGGCAGCCAATGAGCAGTTCTTC. This encodes CASSPGAANEQFF.

With regard to this clonotype: The junction does not match germline at one end; this may be a read error. The V gene is TRBV12-3 or TRBV12-4, the J gene TRBJ2-3; the D gene is possibly TRBD2 (6 bases). The CDR3 is 11 residues long. CDR3 in DNA: TGTGCCGGCAGTTTGGAGGGTACGCAGTATTTT. Protein sequence: CAGSLEGTQYF.

As regards this clonotype: Given a much more abundant clone one base away, this may be a read error. V gene TRBV2 combines with J gene TRBJ1-1; 7 nucleotides match TRBD1. This CDR3 comprises 13 residues. Germline values: CDR1 SNHLY, CDR2 FYNNEI. CDR3 nucleotides: TGTGTCAGCAGTCCCGTGACAGGGTCATCGGCTTTCTTT. It translates to CVSSPVTGSSAFF.

This clonotype was observed a few times. This chain joins TRBV20-1 and TRBJ1-4, with TRBD1 matching 7 bases. Germline lookup yields CDR1 DFQATT and CDR2 SNEGSKA (reference sequence). The CDR3 contains 14 residues. The V segment lost 3 bases and the J segment 3 bases; nucleotides outside the gene matches: 4. The CDR3 coding sequence is TGCAGTGCTAGGGACAGGCGCCCTAATGAAAAACTGTTTTTT. Protein sequence: CSARDRRPNEKLFF.

The chain links TRBV29-1 to TRBJ1-1, with 9 bases lining up with TRBD1. Trimming took 5 bases from V and 10 from J; bases not matched to a gene: 5. CDR1 is SQVTM and CDR2 is ANQGSEA in the germline V gene. This CDR3 has 11 amino acids. Here the CDR3 DNA reads TGCAGCGTTTTGGACAGGGGTGGAGCTTTCTTT. It translates to CSVLDRGGAFF.

This clonotype has at least ten counts. The V and J genes are TRBV5-1 and TRBJ2-2; the match to TRBD2 covers 14 bases. Trimming cost V 4 bases and J 4 bases; bases outside gene matches: 9. The V gene's germline CDR1 is SGHRS and CDR2 YFSETQ. This CDR3 has 18 amino acids. CDR3 amino acids: CASSVRAGTSGSTGELFF. The DNA of the CDR3 is TGCGCCAGCAGCGTACGGGCCGGGACTAGCGGGAGCACCGGGGAGCTGTTTTTT. Filled out from reference TRBV5-1 and TRBJ2-2, the complete variable domain reads KAGVTQTPRYLIKTRGQQVTLSCSPISGHRSVSWYQQTPGQGLQFLFEYFSETQRNKGNFPGRFSGRQFSNSRSEMNVSTLELGDSALYLCASSVRAGTSGSTGELFFGEGSRLTVL.

This clonotype was observed at least ten times. The rearrangement links TRBV6-2 or TRBV6-3 to TRBJ2-2; a weak D match, TRBD1 (6 bases). Between the trimmed V and J ends, which lost 5 bases and 1 base, there was a span of 11 bases. The length of the CDR3 is 15 residues. Germline CDR1 MNHEY, CDR2 SVGEGT. CDR3 amino acids: CASSSRDKNTGELFF. The CDR3 DNA reads as TGTGCCAGCAGTAGCCGGGACAAGAACACCGGGGAGCTGTTTTTT.

This chain uses TRBV7-3 with TRBJ2-3; D gene uncertain. Per the germline V gene, CDR1 is SGHTA and CDR2 is FQGTGA. The CDR3 is made up of 16 amino acids. V was clipped by 1 base and J by 0 bases, with 11 bases between them. The CDR3 region has the DNA TGTGCCAGCAGCTTAAATTCCCCAACTAGCACAGATACGCAGTATTTT. It translates to CASSLNSPTSTDTQYF.

This chain's CDR3 is CASSVASGQGTGGSYGYTF. CDR3 in DNA: TGTGCCAGCAGCGTAGCCAGCGGGCAGGGGACAGGAGGCTCCTATGGCTACACCTTC. The chain couples TRBV9 to TRBJ1-2; 8 bases fit TRBD1. The V segment lost 0 bases and the J segment 4 bases; nucleotides outside the gene matches: 17. The CDR3 loop spans 19 amino acids. Germline V lookup: CDR1 SGDLS, CDR2 YYNGEE.

The J gene is TRBJ1-1, the V gene TRBV4-1; tentatively, D is TRBD1 (6 bases). The germline gives CDR1 MGHRA, CDR2 YSYEKL. The CDR3 sequence is 15 residues long. V was pared by 0 bases and J by 8 bases, with 16 bases between. CDR3 sequence reads: CASSQDDRLQGEAFF. DNA for the CDR3: TGCGCCAGCAGCCAAGACGACCGGCTCCAGGGGGAAGCTTTCTTT.

This clonotype has at least ten counts. This rearrangement joins TRBV2 to TRBJ1-2, with TRBD1 as a possible D gene (6 bases). Germline V CDR1 and CDR2: SNHLY, FYNNEI. The V end lost 8 bases, the J end lost 4 bases, and 14 bases lay between the germline ends. CDR3 size: 13 residues. In nucleotides, the CDR3 is TGTGCCAGCTACAGGGAATTGGGCTATGGCTACACCTTC. Protein sequence: CASYRELGYGYTF.

For this clonotype: Relative to the germline gene, one junction end is altered; a read error may explain this. The rearrangement uses TRBV27 and TRBJ1-1; D unclear. Germline values: CDR1 MNHEY, CDR2 SMNVEV (reference sequence). The CDR3 covers 13 residues. The CDR3: CASTFPGNTEALF. The CDR3 nucleotides read TGTGCCAGCACCTTTCCGGGGAACACTGAAGCTCTCTTT.

This clonotype occurred many times. The chain uses TRBV28 and TRBJ1-5; D is undetermined. Germline V gene data show CDR1 as MDHEN and CDR2 as SYDVKM. This CDR3 contains 16 residues. V was cut by 2 bases and J by 2 bases, with 13 bases left in between. The CDR3 bases are TGTGCCAGCAGTTTAGCGCTGGGGATGGGCAATCAGCCCCAGCATTTT. As protein: CASSLALGMGNQPQHF.

This clonotype was detected a few times. This chain joins TRBV7-6 and TRBJ2-1; perhaps TRBD1 as D (6 bases). Trimming left V 5 bases short and J 10 bases short, with 24 bases between. The CDR3 totals 16 residues. The V gene's germline CDR1 is SGHVS and CDR2 FNYEAQ. The CDR3 loop is CASSARSGTPRGEQFF. The DNA for the CDR3 is TGTGCCAGCAGCGCCCGTTCCGGGACCCCGAGGGGGGAGCAGTTCTTC.

This clonotype was picked up many times. J is TRBJ1-6 and V is TRBV27; D perhaps matches TRBD1 (5 bases). The CDR3 consists of 14 residues. The germline V gene encodes CDR1 MNHEY and CDR2 SMNVEV (reference sequence). The ends were cut back, 3 bases at V and 7 bases at J, with 10 bases in the middle. The DNA for the CDR3 is TGTGCCAGCAGTTTTAGGGGAGACAATTCACCCCTCCACTTT. Translating it yields CASSFRGDNSPLHF.

A word on this clonotype: A much larger clone sits a single nucleotide away, making a read error possible. The chain employs TRBV27 and TRBJ1-2; 9 nucleotides line up with TRBD1. The CDR3 is 18 residues long. The germline V gene has CDR1 MNHEY and CDR2 SMNVEV (reference sequence). The CDR3 sequence: CTSRKNRDRDVYGLGYTF. In DNA, the CDR3 is TGTACCAGCAGAAAGAACCGGGACAGGGATGTATATGGACTCGGCTACACCTTC.

The rearrangement links TRBV12-3 or TRBV12-4 to TRBJ2-3; 8 bases match TRBD2. The CDR3 contains 14 residues. V lost 3 bases to trimming and J lost 4 bases; unmatched junction nucleotides: 3. The CDR3 loop is CASSLREEADTQYF. The DNA of the CDR3 is TGTGCCAGCAGTTTGCGGGAGGAAGCAGATACGCAGTATTTT.

In its sample, this clonotype was seen many times. The genes are TRBV28 and TRBJ1-5; TRBD1 matches at 9 bases. Looked up from germline, CDR1 is MDHEN and CDR2 is SYDVKM. The CDR3 totals 18 residues. V lost 3 bases and J lost 6; bases outside the gene matches: 15. CDR3: CASSLGWPWRDRVQPQHF. The CDR3 DNA reads as TGTGCCAGCAGTTTGGGGTGGCCTTGGCGGGACAGGGTTCAGCCCCAGCATTTT.

This clonotype was found many times. V is TRBV2 and J is TRBJ1-2, with 8 bases matching TRBD1. V dropped 7 bases and J dropped 4; count of bases not matched to a gene: 5. This CDR3 has 13 residues. The germline V gene encodes CDR1 SNHLY and CDR2 FYNNEI. This CDR3 reads CASIGQGFYGYTF. DNA of the CDR3: TGTGCCAGCATCGGACAGGGCTTCTATGGCTACACCTTC.

This clonotype was observed a handful of times. The V and J genes are TRBV20-1 and TRBJ2-1, with D tentatively TRBD2 (6 bases). The CDR3 contains 13 residues. Germline CDR1 reads DFQATT; CDR2 reads SNEGSKA (reference sequence). V was shortened by 5 bases and J by 2 bases, with 10 bases between the two germline ends. The DNA of the CDR3 is TGCAGTGCTTGGGACTTAACCTACAATGAGCAGTTCTTC. This encodes CSAWDLTYNEQFF.